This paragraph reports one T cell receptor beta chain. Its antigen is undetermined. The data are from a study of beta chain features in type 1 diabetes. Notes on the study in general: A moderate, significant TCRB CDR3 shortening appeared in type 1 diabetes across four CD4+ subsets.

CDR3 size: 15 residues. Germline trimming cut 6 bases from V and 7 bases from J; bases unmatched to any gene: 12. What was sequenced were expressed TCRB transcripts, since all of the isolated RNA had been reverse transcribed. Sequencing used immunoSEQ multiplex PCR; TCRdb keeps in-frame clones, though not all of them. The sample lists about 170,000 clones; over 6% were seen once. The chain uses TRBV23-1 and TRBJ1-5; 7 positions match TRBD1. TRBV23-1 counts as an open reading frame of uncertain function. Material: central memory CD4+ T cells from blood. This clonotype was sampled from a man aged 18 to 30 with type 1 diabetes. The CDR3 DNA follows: TGCGCCAGCAGCCAAGATAGACAGGGCGGACAGCCCCAGCATTTT. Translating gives CASSQDRQGGQPQHF.